This section outlines one T cell receptor beta chain sequence together with its context. Profiling relied on immunoSEQ multiplex PCR, and the TCRdb table lists in-frame clones only, not all of them. Of around 9,800 clones in the sample, approximately 52% were seen once. The data are from a study of neoadjuvant anti-PD-1 for oral cavity cancer. The CDR3 runs to 13 residues. Germline lookup yields CDR1 SGHVS and CDR2 FQNEAQ. V was cut by 6 bases and J by 3 bases, with 11 bases left in between. The chain links TRBV7-8 to TRBJ1-2; the D gene is possibly TRBD1 (5 bases). The clonotype was recovered from a person aged 40 to 85 with oral cavity squamous cell carcinoma. The input for sequencing was tumor tissue, taken before nivolumab (anti-PD-1) treatment. The CDR3 protein is CASSPGTDYGYTF. The CDR3 DNA is TGTGCCAGCAGTCCGGGGACGGACTATGGCTACACCTTC.